The 8 T cell receptor beta chains in this list originate from one sample, sequenced in a study of shared clonotypes between healthy human individuals. It was CD45RO-negative cells, positively selected for CCR7, that made up naive CD8 cells, with terminally differentiated effector memory CD45RA+ cells excluded. Assay: immunoSEQ multiplex PCR; the TCRdb copy retains only in-frame clones and omits some. The sample has about 2.1 million clones, roughly 93% seen once. The specimen sequenced was naive CD8+ T cells from PBMCs. Receptors were obtained from a man aged 18 to 29 in good health. Some clones in this sample may be carry-over from other donors' samples.

The genes are TRBV7-6 and TRBJ2-1; 10 bases agree with TRBD1. Germline values: CDR1 SGHVS, CDR2 FNYEAQ. The V gene end was trimmed by 5 bases and the J gene end by 3 bases; junction bases not matched to a gene: 10. The CDR3 is made up of 17 amino acids. Here the CDR3 DNA reads TGTGCCAGCAGCCGATCCGCGGGGACAGGGGTCTACAATGAGCAGTTCTTC. As protein: CASSRSAGTGVYNEQFF.

CDR3: CASSEVKRSRSYEQYF. In DNA, the CDR3 is TGTGCCAGCAGTGAGGTAAAGAGAAGTCGGTCCTACGAGCAGTACTTC. V and J are TRBV2 and TRBJ2-7, with D unresolved. The ends were cut back, 3 bases at V and 1 base at J, with 16 bases in the middle. The CDR3 loop spans 16 amino acids. From germline, CDR1 is SNHLY and CDR2 FYNNEI.

The chain recombines TRBV27 with TRBJ2-3; D possibly corresponds to TRBD2 (5 bases). The CDR3 is 16 amino acids. V was clipped by 3 bases and J by 4 bases, with 17 bases between them. In germline, CDR1 is MNHEY, CDR2 SMNVEV (reference sequence). The CDR3 nucleotides read TGTGCCAGCAGTTTGACGCGGGCCCCCTCGTCAGATACGCAGTATTTT. Translated, it gives CASSLTRAPSSDTQYF.

The chain combines TRBV27 with TRBJ2-7; D could derive from TRBD1 or TRBD2 (6 bases each). This CDR3 is built from 15 residues. V lost 6 bases, J lost 2 bases, and 17 bases lay in between. Germline-derived CDR1 and CDR2 are MNHEY and SMNVEV (reference sequence). CDR3 region: CASSLAGHGTYEQYF. The CDR3 DNA follows: TGTGCCAGCAGCCTTGCGGGACACGGGACCTACGAGCAGTACTTC.

This sequence joins TRBV28 and TRBJ2-7, with D possibly being TRBD1 (5 bases). Trimming removed 8 bases from V and 2 bases from J, with 10 bases in between. Germline values: CDR1 MDHEN, CDR2 SYDVKM. CDR3 length: 12 amino acids. This chain's CDR3 is CASRTTTYEQYF. DNA for the CDR3: TGTGCCAGCCGGACAACCACCTACGAGCAGTACTTC.

The chain recombines TRBV19 with TRBJ2-5; maybe TRBD2 (6 bases). This CDR3 region has 13 residues. CDR1 and CDR2 from the germline V gene are LNHDA and SQIVND (reference sequence). The V and J ends lost 8 bases and 1 base respectively, with 11 bases between them. CDR3 bases: TGTGCCAGTGGGACTCTATCCCAAGAGACCCAGTACTTC. Its protein product is CASGTLSQETQYF.

The rearrangement joins TRBV9 to TRBJ1-1; 8 bases fit TRBD1. Trimming at V came to 4 bases and at J to 1 base, leaving 9 bases not matched to a gene. The CDR3 extends over 16 amino acids. Germline V CDR1 and CDR2: SGDLS, YYNGEE. CDR3 residues: CASSTQQGVGNTEAFF. Written as DNA, the CDR3 is TGTGCCAGCAGCACACAACAGGGGGTAGGGAACACTGAAGCTTTCTTT.

On this clone itself: The same CDR3 also results from other DNA sequences found in this sample. The chain combines TRBV7-9 with TRBJ2-7; a weak D match, TRBD2 (6 bases). The CDR3 extends over 14 amino acids. The germline V and J ends were trimmed by 1 base and 2 bases, with 9 bases remaining between them. Germline assignment: CDR1 SEHNR and CDR2 FQNEAQ (reference sequence). The CDR3 DNA follows: TGTGCCAGCAGCTTAGGCGGACTAACCTACGAGCAGTACTTC. As protein: CASSLGGLTYEQYF. The full variable domain, rest sourced from reference TRBV7-9 and TRBJ2-7, is DTGVSQNPRHKITKRGQNVTFRCDPISEHNRLYWYRQTLGQGPEFLTYFQNEAQLEKSRLLSDRFSAERPKGSFSTLEIQRTEQGDSAMYLCASSLGGLTYEQYFGPGTRLTVT.